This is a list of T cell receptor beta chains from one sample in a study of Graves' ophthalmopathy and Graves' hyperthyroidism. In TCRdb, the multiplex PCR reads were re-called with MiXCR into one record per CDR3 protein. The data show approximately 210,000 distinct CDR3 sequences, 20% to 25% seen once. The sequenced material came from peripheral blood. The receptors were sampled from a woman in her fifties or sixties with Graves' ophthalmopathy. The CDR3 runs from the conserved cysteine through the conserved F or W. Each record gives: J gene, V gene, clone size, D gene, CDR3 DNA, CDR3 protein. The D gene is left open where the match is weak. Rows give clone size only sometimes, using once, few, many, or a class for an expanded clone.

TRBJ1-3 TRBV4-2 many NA TGTGCCAGCAGCCAAGAGGTCAGGGGAGGAAACACCATATATTTT CASSQEVRGGNTIYF
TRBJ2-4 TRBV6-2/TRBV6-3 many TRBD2 TGTGCCAGCAGTTTCCGACTAGCGGGAGTGAACATTCAGTACTTC CASSFRLAGVNIQYF
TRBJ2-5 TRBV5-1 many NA TGCGCCAGCAGCCTTGGGGGGCTCCACGAGACCCAGTACTTC CASSLGGLHETQYF
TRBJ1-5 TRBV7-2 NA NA TGTGCCAGCAGCTCCGATGGACAGTCTCCGGCCCAGCATTTT CASSSDGQSPAQHF
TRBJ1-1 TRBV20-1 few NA TGCAGTGCTACCCCCCCGGGGGTTAGGGACACTGAAGCTTTCTTT CSATPPGVRDTEAFF
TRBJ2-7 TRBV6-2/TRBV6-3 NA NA TGTGCCAGCAGTTACTTCCTGGCAGGGTCCAACGAGCAGTACTTC CASSYFLAGSNEQYF
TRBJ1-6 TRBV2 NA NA TGTGCCAGCAGTGGTCGGGGACTCGATAATTCACCCCTCCACTTT CASSGRGLDNSPLHF
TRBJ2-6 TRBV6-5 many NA TGTGCCAGCAGTTACTCGTGGGGATCTGGGGCCAACGTCCTGACTTTC CASSYSWGSGANVLTF
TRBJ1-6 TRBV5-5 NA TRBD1 TGTGCCAGCAGCGGCGCCGGGACAGGGATACACTTT CASSGAGTGIHF
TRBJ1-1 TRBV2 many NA TGTGCCAGCAGTGTACGGGGGGCATCGTCGACTGAAGCTTTCTTT CASSVRGASSTEAFF
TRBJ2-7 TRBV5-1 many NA TGCGCCAGCAGCTCCCGCGACGGACCCTACGAGCAGTACTTC CASSSRDGPYEQYF
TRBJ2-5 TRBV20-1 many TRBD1 TGCAGTGCTCACGGACAGGGTGGTGAGACCCAGTACTTC CSAHGQGGETQYF
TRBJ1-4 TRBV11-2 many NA TGTGCCAGCAGCTTTACAGTTGCAACTAATGAAAAACTGTTTTTT CASSFTVATNEKLFF
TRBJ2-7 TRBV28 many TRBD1 TGTGCCAGCAGAGCGCCGGGACAGGGAGGGCAGTACTTC CASRAPGQGGQYF
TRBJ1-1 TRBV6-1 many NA TGTGCCAGCAGCCGCGAACCCGGGGGCACTGAAGCTTTCTTT CASSREPGGTEAFF
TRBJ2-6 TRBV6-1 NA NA TGTGCCAGCAGGGCTGACACCGCCGCCGGGGCCAACGTCCTGACTTTC CASRADTAAGANVLTF
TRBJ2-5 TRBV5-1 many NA TGCGCCAGCAACAGTGGTGGTGCCCAGTACTTC CASNSGGAQYF
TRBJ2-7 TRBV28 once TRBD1 TGTGCCACGAAAGGGGGCTGGAACGAGCAGTACTTC CATKGGWNEQYF
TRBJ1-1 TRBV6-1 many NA TGTGCCAGCAGTCAGGACAGTACGAGGGCTTTCTTT CASSQDSTRAFF
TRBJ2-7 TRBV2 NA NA TGTGCCAGCAGTGGGACTGCCTCCTACGAGCAGTACTTC CASSGTASYEQYF
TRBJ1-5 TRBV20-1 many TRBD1 TGCAGTGCTAGAGCATTTGTAGGGGGCCTCAATCAGCCCCAGCATTTT CSARAFVGGLNQPQHF
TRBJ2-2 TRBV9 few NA TGTGCCAGCAGCGGGCGACAAGTAAACACCGGGGAGCTGTTTTTT CASSGRQVNTGELFF
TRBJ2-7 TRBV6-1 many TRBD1 TGTGCCAGCAGTGGACCCGGGACAGGGCTCTACGAGCAGTACTTC CASSGPGTGLYEQYF
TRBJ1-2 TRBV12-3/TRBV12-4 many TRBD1 TGTGCCAGCAGTCTACTTCCGGGACAGGGTAACTATGGCTACACCTTC CASSLLPGQGNYGYTF
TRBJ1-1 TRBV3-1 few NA TGTGCCAGCAGCCGCTCCGGGACATCCGGCACTGAAGCTTTCTTT CASSRSGTSGTEAFF
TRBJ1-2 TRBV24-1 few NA TGTGCCACCAGTGACAGGGACACCTATGGCTACACCTTC CATSDRDTYGYTF
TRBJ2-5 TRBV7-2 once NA TGTGCCAGCAGCAGCCGGTGGGAGACCCAGTACTTC CASSSRWETQYF
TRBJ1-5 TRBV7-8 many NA TGTGCCAGCAGCTCCGGGGGGGGCAATCAGCCCCAGCATTTT CASSSGGGNQPQHF
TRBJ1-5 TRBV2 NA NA TGTGCCAGCAGACCGGTTGATCAGCCCCAGCATTTT CASRPVDQPQHF
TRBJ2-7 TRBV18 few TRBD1 TGTGCCAGCTCACCTGAGAGGACAGGGCTTACCTACGAGCAGTACTTC CASSPERTGLTYEQYF
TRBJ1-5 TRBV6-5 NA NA TGTGCCAGCAGTTACTCAGCAGGGGGCAATCAGCCCCAGCATTTT CASSYSAGGNQPQHF
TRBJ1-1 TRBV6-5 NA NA TGTGCCAGTAGCTTATCTCGGTTGTCCACTGAAGCTTTCTTT CASSLSRLSTEAFF
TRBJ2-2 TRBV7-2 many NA TGTGCCAGCAGCCTACGGCGCCCCACCGGGGAGCTGTTTTTT CASSLRRPTGELFF
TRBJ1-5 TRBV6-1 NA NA TGTGCCAGCAGCCCTAGCAATCAGCCCCAGCATTTT CASSPSNQPQHF
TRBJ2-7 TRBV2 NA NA TGTGCCAGCAGTGAGAAGAAAGTGGTCGGGCAGTACTTC CASSEKKVVGQYF
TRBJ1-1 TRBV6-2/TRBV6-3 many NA TGTGCCAGCACCGGCCTATTAGGGGACGCCTTTAACACTGAAGCTTTCTTT CASTGLLGDAFNTEAFF
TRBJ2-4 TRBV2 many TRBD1 TGTGCCAGCAGAAGAAGTGACAGGGGGAACATTCAGTACTTC CASRRSDRGNIQYF
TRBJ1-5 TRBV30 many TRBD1 TGTGCCTGGAGTCCGGGATTCGGGACAGCTAGGAATCAGCCCCAGCATTTT CAWSPGFGTARNQPQHF
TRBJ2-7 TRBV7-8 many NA TGTGCCAGCAGCTTAGCGCTAACAGGCCCTAAGAGGGAGCAGTACTTC CASSLALTGPKREQYF
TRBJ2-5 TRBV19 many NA TGTGCCAGTGGGAACAGGGCGGAAGGGACCCAGTACTTC CASGNRAEGTQYF